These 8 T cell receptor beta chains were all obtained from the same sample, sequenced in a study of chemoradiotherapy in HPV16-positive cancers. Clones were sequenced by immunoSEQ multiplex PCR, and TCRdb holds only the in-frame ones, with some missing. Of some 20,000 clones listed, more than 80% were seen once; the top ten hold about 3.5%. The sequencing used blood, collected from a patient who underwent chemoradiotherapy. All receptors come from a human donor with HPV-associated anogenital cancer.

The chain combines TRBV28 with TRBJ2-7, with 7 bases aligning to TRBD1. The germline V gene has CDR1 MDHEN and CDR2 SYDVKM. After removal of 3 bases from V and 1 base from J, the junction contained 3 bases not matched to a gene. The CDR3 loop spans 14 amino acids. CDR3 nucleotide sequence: TGTGCCAGCAGTTTTCGACAGGGTTCCTACGAGCAGTACTTC. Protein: CASSFRQGSYEQYF.

The CDR3 sequence is CASSSQLTDEQYF. For the CDR3, the DNA is TGTGCCAGCAGCTCCCAGCTGACAGACGAGCAGTACTTC. J is TRBJ2-7 and V is TRBV13; perhaps TRBD1 as D (5 bases). Between the trimmed V and J ends, which lost 4 bases and 5 bases, there was a span of 12 bases. CDR1 PRHDT and CDR2 FYEKMQ come from the germline V gene (reference sequence). The length of the CDR3 is 13 residues.

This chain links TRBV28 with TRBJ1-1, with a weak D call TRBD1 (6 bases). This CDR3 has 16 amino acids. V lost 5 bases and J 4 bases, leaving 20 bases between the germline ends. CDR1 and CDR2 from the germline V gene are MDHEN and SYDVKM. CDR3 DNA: TGTGCCAGCAGTCCCGCGCGGGGGCAGGTGGGCACTGAAGCTTTCTTT. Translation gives CASSPARGQVGTEAFF.

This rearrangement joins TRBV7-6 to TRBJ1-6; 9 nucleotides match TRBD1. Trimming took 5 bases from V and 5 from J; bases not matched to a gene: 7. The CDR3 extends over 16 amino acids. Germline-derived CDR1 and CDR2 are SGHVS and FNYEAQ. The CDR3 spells CASSVTGGINNSPLHF. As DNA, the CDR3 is TGTGCCAGCAGCGTAACAGGGGGCATCAATAATTCACCCCTCCACTTT.

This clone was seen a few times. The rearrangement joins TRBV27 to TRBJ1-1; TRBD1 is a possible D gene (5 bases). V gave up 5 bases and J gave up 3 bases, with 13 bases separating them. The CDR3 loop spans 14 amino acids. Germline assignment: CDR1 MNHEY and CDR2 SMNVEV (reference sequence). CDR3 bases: TGTGCCAGCAGTGTAGGGGCCGCCTACACTGAAGCTTTCTTT. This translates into CASSVGAAYTEAFF.

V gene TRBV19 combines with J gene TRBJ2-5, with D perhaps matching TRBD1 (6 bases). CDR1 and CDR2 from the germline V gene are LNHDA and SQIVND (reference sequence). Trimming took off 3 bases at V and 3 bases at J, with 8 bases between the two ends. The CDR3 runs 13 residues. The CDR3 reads CASSMRTEETQYF. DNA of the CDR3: TGTGCCAGTAGTATGCGGACAGAAGAGACCCAGTACTTC.

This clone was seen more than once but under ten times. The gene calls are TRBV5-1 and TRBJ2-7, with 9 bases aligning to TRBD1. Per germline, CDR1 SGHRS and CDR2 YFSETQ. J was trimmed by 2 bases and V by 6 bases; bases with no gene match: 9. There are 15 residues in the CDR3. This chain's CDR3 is CASKSQGAVTYEQYF. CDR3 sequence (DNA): TGCGCCAGCAAGTCACAGGGGGCCGTTACCTACGAGCAGTACTTC.

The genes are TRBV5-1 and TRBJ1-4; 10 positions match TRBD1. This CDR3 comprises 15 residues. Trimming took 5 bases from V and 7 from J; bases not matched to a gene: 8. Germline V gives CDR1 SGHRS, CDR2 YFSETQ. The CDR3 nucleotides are TGCGCCAGCAGGGTGGGGACAGGGGTGATTGAAAAACTGTTTTTT. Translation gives CASRVGTGVIEKLFF.